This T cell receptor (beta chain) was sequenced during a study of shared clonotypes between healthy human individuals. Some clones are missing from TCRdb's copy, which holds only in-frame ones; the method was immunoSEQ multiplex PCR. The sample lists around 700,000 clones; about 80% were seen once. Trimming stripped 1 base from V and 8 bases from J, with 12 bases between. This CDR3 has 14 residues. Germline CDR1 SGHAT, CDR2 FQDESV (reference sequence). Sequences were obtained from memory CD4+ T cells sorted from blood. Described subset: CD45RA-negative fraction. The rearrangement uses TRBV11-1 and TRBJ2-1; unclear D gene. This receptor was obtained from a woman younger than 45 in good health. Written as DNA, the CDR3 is TGTGCCAGCAGCTTAGATTTTACAGCCCATGAGCAGTTCTTC. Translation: CASSLDFTAHEQFF.